The text below deals with one T cell receptor beta chain. The antigen is not known. This sample was taken from a study of TIL therapy for anti-PD-1-resistant metastatic lung cancer. Looking at the study overall: Median tumor PD-L1 proportion score was roughly 5.5%.

This was the immunoSEQ v3 assay. Each library reached around 1.9 million read pairs, or 5-6 million at deep level. TCRdb keeps only in-frame clones here, not all; method: immunoSEQ multiplex PCR. The profile shows under 70,000 clones, roughly 87% of them singletons. In germline, CDR1 is SGHDT, CDR2 YYEEEE. V gave up 4 bases and J gave up 5 bases, with 6 bases separating them. This CDR3 has 12 amino acids. Time point meaning: pre-treatment sample, taken before nivolumab and TIL therapy. Findings of the study overall: After infusion, TIL clonotypes partly replaced peripheral T cells and declined over months.

This material consisted of blood, taken at baseline. This receptor was identified in a person aged 25-85 years with non-small cell lung cancer. This sequence joins TRBV5-6 and TRBJ2-2; D is possibly TRBD2 (6 bases). The CDR3 here is CASSRGTGELFF. Here the CDR3 DNA reads TGTGCCAGCAGCCGGGGGACCGGGGAGCTGTTTTTT.